This TCR beta chain derives from a study of shared T cell receptors in the human thymus listed by TCRdb under 2021. Broadly, across the study: The study investigated the way shared, self-reactive T-cell receptor alpha chains are produced in the human thymus.

Receptor amplification or capture employed the immunoSEQ multiplex PCR assay. In TCRdb, the immuneACCESS table is reduced to in-frame sequences with V and J assigned. These tables do not hold every clone; where another copy was compared, an unresolved V gene accounts for under half, and the others remain unexplained. The sample profile shows roughly 560,000 clones; about four fifths of them were found once. The ten most abundant clones make up roughly 0.013% of the sample. For this chain, trimming is 2 bases at the V end and 0 bases at the J end, and the number of junction bases without a gene match is 7. Reading the germline V gene gives CDR1 SGHTA and CDR2 FQGNSA. Including the terminal cysteine and phenylalanine, the CDR3 comprises 17 residues. Just the 51-base CDR3 DNA is kept, in frame starting at base 1. On this clone: What antigen it recognizes has not been identified. The record has no base qualities; no much larger clone is one base away.

Separately, the same data were catalogued under a study of human thymus T cells. Drawing on the second study: Donors were immunologically healthy infants undergoing open corrective cardiac surgery for congenital heart defects in Finland. Thymus tissue was collected as surgical resects that were removed during corrective cardiac surgery. Biased V and J gene segment usage appeared to be present in both thymic and peripheral blood repertoires. The related research found that thymic TCR repertoires overlapped highly between unrelated individuals. The study used under 10 infant thymus samples plus four related peripheral blood samples to characterize TCR alpha and beta repertoires. Donor ages ranged from about 7 to 244 days, and the cohort comprised six male and two female infants. After being mechanically released from the tissue, thymocytes were kept at -70 degrees C in pellets of roughly 10-30 million cells. A QIAsymphony instrument was used to extract genomic DNA from frozen cell pellets. Using the immunoSEQ multiplex PCR assay, the TCRB and TCRAD loci were amplified from a standardized quantity of quality-controlled genomic DNA. Amplicons spanned the V(D)J region at a length sufficient to cover the CDR3 and identify V and J genes. The amplicons were sequenced on an Illumina platform via the commercial immunoSEQ service. Primer bias and sequencing errors were corrected as previously described, and TCRAD and TCRB were defined on the basis of the IMGT database. The repertoires were analysed using immunoSEQ Analyzer 3.0 and VDJTools for basic statistics, V/J segment usage, diversity estimates, rarefaction and pairwise overlap. Diversity was estimated using the Chao1, ChaoE, Efron-Thisted, Shannon and inverse Simpson indices, and was also estimated on datasets down-sampled to the size of the smallest sample. Repertoire overlap was assessed by strict matching of CDR3 nucleotide sequence, V gene and J gene, and clustering was done by Jaccard-based multidimensional scaling. On average, roughly 740,000 unique TCRB clonotypes were obtained from thymus samples, compared with some 84,000 from blood samples.

This receptor chain uses TRBV7-2 and TRBJ2-7; TRBD1 matches 10 bases in the middle. Sequencing used thymocytes. This TCR came from a boy less than two years old with a congenital heart defect. Donor details come from another sample of the same person, matched by shared clones. The DNA is as follows: TGTGCCAGCAGCTTACGGGGACAGGGGCCGAGCTCCTACGAGCAGTACTTC. Its protein is CASSLRGQGPSSYEQYF. The entire variable domain, with the stretches around the CDR3 drawn from the reference TRBV7-2 and TRBJ2-7 proteins, is GAGVSQSPSNKVTEKGKDVELRCDPISGHTALYWYRQSLGQGLEFLIYFQGNSAPDKSGLPSDRFSAERTGGSVSTLTIQRTQQEDSAVYLCASSLRGQGPSSYEQYFGPGTRLTVT.